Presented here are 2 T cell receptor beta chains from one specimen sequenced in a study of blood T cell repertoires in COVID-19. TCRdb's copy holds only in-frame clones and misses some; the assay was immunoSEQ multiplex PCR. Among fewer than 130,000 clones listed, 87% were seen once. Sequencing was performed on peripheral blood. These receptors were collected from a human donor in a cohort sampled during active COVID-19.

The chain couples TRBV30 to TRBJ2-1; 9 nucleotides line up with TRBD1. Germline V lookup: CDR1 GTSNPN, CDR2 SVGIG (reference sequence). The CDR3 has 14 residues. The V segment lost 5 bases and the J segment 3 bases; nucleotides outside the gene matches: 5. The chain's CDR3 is CAWLDRGNYNEQFF. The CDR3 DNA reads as TGTGCCTGGTTAGACAGGGGGAACTACAATGAGCAGTTCTTC.

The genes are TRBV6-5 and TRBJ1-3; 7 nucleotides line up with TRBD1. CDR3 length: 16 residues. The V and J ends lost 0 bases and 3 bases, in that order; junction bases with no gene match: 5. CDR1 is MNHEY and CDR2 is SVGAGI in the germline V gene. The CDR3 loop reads CASSYSTGTVGNTIYF. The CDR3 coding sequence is TGTGCCAGCAGTTACTCGACCGGGACAGTTGGAAACACCATATATTTT.